The next 5 T cell receptor beta chains were all read from a single sample in a study of Tregs in tolerant kidney transplant recipients. The protocol was immunoSEQ multiplex PCR, while the TCRdb copy is restricted to in-frame clones and leaves out a portion. The repertoire holds fewer than 20,000 clones, roughly 82% seen once, with 2% to 2.5% in the top ten. The sequenced sample consisted of Tregs from blood. The receptor source for this set is a human donor in good health.

The genes are TRBV5-1 and TRBJ1-1, with D perhaps TRBD1 (6 bases). Germline V lookup: CDR1 SGHRS, CDR2 YFSETQ. The V end lost 2 bases, the J end lost 8 bases, and 19 bases lay between the germline ends. The CDR3 extends over 15 amino acids. CDR3 amino acids: CASSFLGLGRGEAFF. The CDR3 DNA reads as TGCGCCAGCAGCTTCCTCGGGCTGGGGAGGGGGGAAGCTTTCTTT.

This clone was counted only a few times. V is TRBV4-1 and J is TRBJ1-5, with D tentatively TRBD1 (6 bases). The CDR3 contains 17 residues. Trimming took off 0 bases at V and 7 bases at J, with 19 bases between the two ends. Germline assignment: CDR1 MGHRA and CDR2 YSYEKL. CDR3 protein: CASSQEPRTTGPQPQHF. CDR3 coding DNA: TGCGCCAGCAGCCAAGAACCCCGAACAACAGGGCCCCAGCCCCAGCATTTT.

The CDR3 region is CASSADGLSEFF. CDR3 DNA: TGTGCCAGCAGCGCAGACGGCCTCTCGGAGTTCTTC. The rearrangement joins TRBV7-2 to TRBJ2-1; D not certain. The CDR3 extends over 12 amino acids. The germline V gene has CDR1 SGHTA and CDR2 FQGNSA. V lost 5 bases and J lost 14, with 16 bases in between. The full variable domain, its missing parts supplied by reference TRBV7-2 and TRBJ2-1, is GAGVSQSPSNKVTEKGKDVELRCDPISGHTALYWYRQSLGQGLEFLIYFQGNSAPDKSGLPSDRFSAERTGGSVSTLTIQRTQQEDSAVYLCASSADGLSEFFGPGTRLTVL.

The genes are TRBV4-2 and TRBJ2-3, with 11 bases that match TRBD2. The ends lost 4 bases at V and 3 bases at J; junction bases unmatched: 6. Germline CDR1 LGHNA, CDR2 YNFKEQ. There are 16 residues in the CDR3. CDR3 sequence reads: CASSPLVAGGTDTQYF. As DNA, the CDR3 is TGTGCCAGCAGCCCCTTAGTAGCGGGAGGGACAGATACGCAGTATTTT.

This clone appeared a few times. J is TRBJ2-7 and V is TRBV27; TRBD2 aligns across 14 bases. Trimming took 6 bases from V and 3 from J; bases not matched to a gene: 10. Germline V gene data show CDR1 as MNHEY and CDR2 as SMNVEV (reference sequence). The CDR3 covers 17 residues. The CDR3 coding sequence is TGTGCCAGCAGACGACGGGCCGGGACTAGCGGGGGCTACGAGCAGTACTTC. Residues: CASRRRAGTSGGYEQYF.